The clone carrying this T cell receptor beta chain was counted at least ten times. Its antigen is not known. Looked up from germline, CDR1 is DFQATT and CDR2 is SNEGSKA (reference sequence). The CDR3 has 16 residues. With 0 bases removed from V and 5 bases from J, the gap between germline ends came to 19 bases. This sample stems from a study of T-cell memory formation after mild COVID-19. Study-level findings and limits: Detection of some responders pre-infection suggested pre-existing cross-reactive memory T cells participated. Clones that contracted from day 15 to 85 had balanced CD4/CD8; later expanders were CD4+ biased.

Sample barcodes and UMIs were carried by the TCR alpha and TCR beta cDNA libraries that 5'RACE generated with constant-segment primers. A single record per CDR3 protein comes from TCRdb applying MiXCR to the 5' RACE reads. There are 58,000 or so distinct CDR3 sequences in the sample; 28% occur only once, and more than 40% lies in the top ten. This chain joins TRBV20-1 and TRBJ2-5; D unresolved. Material: PBMCs or a T cell subset sorted from them (not recorded which). The receptor was derived from a man aged 18 to 30 who had mild COVID-19 (a few samples of this study predate the infection). Cell type and time point are not known. This CDR3 is CSARDSASRDWETQYF. The CDR3 nucleotides read TGCAGTGCTAGAGATTCTGCTTCGCGCGATTGGGAGACCCAGTACTTC.